A selection of T cell receptor beta chains follows, all from one sample in a study of T-cell reconstitution after alpha-beta-depleted transplantation in children. TCRdb re-called the PCR reads through MiXCR, storing one row per CDR3 protein. The sample yields a few hundred thousand distinct CDR3 sequences, under 8.5% seen once. The input for sequencing was PBMCs, taken before TCRalphabeta/CD19-depleted stem cell transplant. These receptors were collected from a boy younger than 10 with acute lymphoblastic leukemia, due to receive a stem cell transplant. Both conserved end residues are part of each CDR3. Size is omitted from some rows. Given values are once, few, many or a class for expanded clones.

abundance	v_gene	CDR3aa
many	TRBV20-1	CSAQGTGGETQYF
many	TRBV20-1	CSAEGGTRIHNEQFF
many	TRBV15	CATSRDPRSGGSNTEAFF
NA	TRBV5-1	CASSFSGTEGGYTF
few	TRBV7-6	CASSTPPGQEQYF
many	TRBV3-1	CASSHRQGHEQFF
many	TRBV29-1	CSVTGVNQPQHF
many	TRBV10-3	CAISEGGRAGYEQYF
NA	TRBV7-2	CASSLRWGGETQYF
NA	TRBV6-2/TRBV6-3	CASRPGQGPSYYEQYF
NA	TRBV18	CASSPTGGTEQYF